This T cell receptor beta chain was obtained from a study of blood T cell repertoires in COVID-19. Across the whole study: Specimens from acute and convalescent COVID-19 originated in the United States, Italy and Spain. PBMCs, B-cell-depleted T cells, or T cells provided the cDNA or gDNA that made up the material.

CDR1 is SGDLS and CDR2 is YYNGEE in the germline V gene. This CDR3 region has 15 residues. V lost 0 bases, J lost 6 bases, and 15 bases lay in between. Source study methods: Reference gene primer amplification in the assay estimated nucleated cell counts. The data were produced by immunoSEQ multiplex PCR, yet TCRdb's version contains in-frame clones alone and is incomplete. The V and J calls and clone size are taken from that table; D and trimming were inferred from the DNA. The sample includes about 120,000 clones, over 60% of them seen just once. The chain recombines TRBV9 with TRBJ1-2, with D possibly TRBD1 on 5 matching bases. Sequenced sample: peripheral blood. This receptor was taken from a woman of 80 years or more with acute or convalescent COVID-19. CDR3 sequence: CASSVVNRGLDGYTF. The CDR3 nucleotides read TGTGCCAGCAGCGTAGTAAATAGGGGCTTGGATGGCTACACCTTC. Complete variable domain (other parts from reference TRBV9 and TRBJ1-2): DSGVTQTPKHLITATGQRVTLRCSPRSGDLSVYWYQQSLDQGLQFLIQYYNGEERAKGNILERFSAQQFPDLHSELNLSSLELGDSALYFCASSVVNRGLDGYTFGSGTRLTVV.